The present entry profiles one T cell receptor (beta chain) with its context. The record originates from a study of blood T cell repertoires in COVID-19. Study-level information: From the United States, Italy and Spain came samples of acute and convalescent COVID-19. Sources were T cells, B-cell-depleted T cells, or PBMCs; the material itself was cDNA or gDNA.

The protocol was immunoSEQ multiplex PCR, while the TCRdb copy is restricted to in-frame clones and leaves out a portion. The sample consists of 250,000 to 400,000 clones, around 87% of them appearing once. The CDR3 runs to 17 residues. Germline assignment: CDR1 KGHSH and CDR2 LQKENI. V gave up 6 bases and J gave up 0 bases, with 18 bases separating them. The source material was peripheral blood. The receptor was derived from a man aged 45-60 years with active or convalescent COVID-19. The V and J genes are TRBV18 and TRBJ2-1, with D possibly being TRBD2 (5 bases). DNA for the CDR3: TGTGCCAGCTCCCCCCCGAGTGGGAGCAGCTCCTACAATGAGCAGTTCTTC. Amino acid sequence: CASSPPSGSSSYNEQFF.